Sequencing of this T cell receptor (beta chain) was carried out in a study of regulatory T cells in long-lasting Graves disease. The CDR3 sequence is 13 residues long. V lost 4 bases to trimming and J lost 7 bases; unmatched junction nucleotides: 4. Germline V gives CDR1 SQVTM, CDR2 ANQGSEA. This clonotype showed up many times. Its antigen is not known. Combining iRepertoire HTBI primers with Arm-PCR of CDR3 regions, the authors built TCR beta libraries. TCRdb redid the calling of the multiplex PCR reads with MiXCR, one entry per CDR3 protein. The table records 350,000 to 500,000 distinct CDR3 sequences, around 13% of them present only once. Study-wide results and limits: Patients with persistent disease showed a bias toward TRBV28, TRBJ1-2 and TRBJ2-5.

Time point denoted: newly diagnosed GD, antithyroid drugs for less than 3 months. RNA from PBMCs was the source of the TCR library. Separately, the same data were catalogued under a study of T cells in Graves' hyperthyroidism and ophthalmopathy. Per that paper: Diagnosis of hyperthyroidism was new in patients aged 18 to 65, and its duration was under 2 months. The HTBI primer set served for first-round RT-PCR of the TCR CDR3.

The chain joins TRBV29-1 to TRBJ2-1; TRBD1 aligns across 10 bases. The sequence was obtained from a woman aged 50 to 65 with Graves disease. The sample here was peripheral blood mononuclear cells (PBMCs), taken at new diagnosis, from a patient treated with antithyroid drugs. The CDR3 DNA reads as TGCAGCGTTGGACAGGGGGCGGGTAATGAGCAGTTCTTC. Its protein is CSVGQGAGNEQFF.